Presented here are 30 T cell receptor beta chains from one specimen sequenced in a study of blood T cell repertoires in COVID-19. Sequencing was performed with immunoSEQ multiplex PCR; in TCRdb, only in-frame clones are kept and a portion is missing. The sample carries roughly 73,000 clones, 60% to 85% recorded once. Material: peripheral blood. All receptors derive from an older man with acute or convalescent COVID-19.

This clone appeared a single time. Sequence at one end of the junction differs from germline and may be a read error. V gene TRBV10-2 combines with J gene TRBJ2-7, with a possible D match to TRBD2 (7 bases). Germline CDR1 and CDR2: WSHSY and SAAADI. The CDR3 has 17 residues. The CDR3 DNA is TGCGCCCGCAGTCCCCTGGGGGGCGGGGGCGGGCTCTACGAGCAGTACTTC. This translates into CARSPLGGGGGLYEQYF.

V and J are TRBV19 and TRBJ2-2, with D tentatively TRBD1 (5 bases). V shed 10 bases and J shed 4 bases, with 16 bases lying between them. Germline CDR1 reads LNHDA; CDR2 reads SQIVND (reference sequence). CDR3 length equals 14 residues. The CDR3 bases are TGTGCCACCCCAAGAGGCCAGGGCACCGGGGAGCTGTTTTTT. Its translation is CATPRGQGTGELFF.

The chain links TRBV9 to TRBJ2-3, with 8 bases that match TRBD1. V shed 2 bases, J shed 0 bases, and the junction held 8 bases outside the gene matches. Germline V gives CDR1 SGDLS, CDR2 YYNGEE. The CDR3 contains 17 residues. The CDR3 DNA follows: TGTGCCAGCAGCGTCACTCCGGGACAGGTTAGCACAGATACGCAGTATTTT. Translated, it gives CASSVTPGQVSTDTQYF.

The V call is TRBV7-3, the J call TRBJ2-7, with D maybe TRBD2 (5 bases). The CDR3 is 14 residues long. V lost 5 bases and J lost 2, with 13 bases in between. The germline V gene has CDR1 SGHTA and CDR2 FQGTGA. Here the CDR3 reads CASSLEPGAYEQYF. DNA for the CDR3: TGTGCCAGCAGCCTGGAACCCGGGGCCTACGAGCAGTACTTC.

The chain employs TRBV6-5 and TRBJ1-1; D is perhaps TRBD1 (5 bases). CDR1 is MNHEY, CDR2 SVGAGI, per germline. V was clipped by 10 bases and J by 0 bases, with 12 bases between them. This CDR3 is 13 amino acids long. The CDR3 is CATSRALNTEAFF. The CDR3 DNA follows: TGTGCCACCAGCAGGGCTCTGAACACTGAAGCTTTCTTT.

The chain couples TRBV5-1 to TRBJ2-2; D may be TRBD1 (6 bases). Germline loops: CDR1 SGHRS, CDR2 YFSETQ. Trimming took 4 bases from V and 5 from J, leaving 9 bases between them. The CDR3 covers 13 residues. The CDR3 nucleotides read TGCGCCAGCAGCATTCAGGGGACCGGGGAGCTGTTTTTT. This translates into CASSIQGTGELFF.

V gene TRBV27 combines with J gene TRBJ2-1, with D maybe TRBD2 (6 bases). CDR3 length: 17 amino acids. CDR1 is MNHEY, CDR2 SMNVEV, per germline (reference sequence). V lost 2 bases to trimming and J lost 0 bases, with 14 bases between them. In DNA, the CDR3 is TGTGCCAGCAGTTTAGGTGTAGCGGTCCTCTCCTACAATGAGCAGTTCTTC. It yields the protein CASSLGVAVLSYNEQFF.

This clone came up a few times. The chain employs TRBV18 and TRBJ1-1; 7 bases fit TRBD1. This CDR3 spans 15 amino acids. V trimming: 5 bases; J trimming: 2 bases; junction bases outside the gene matches: 8. The V gene's germline CDR1 is KGHSH and CDR2 LQKENI. The CDR3: CASSIPGQSNTEAFF. In DNA form, the CDR3 reads TGTGCCAGCTCAATACCGGGACAGTCAAACACTGAAGCTTTCTTT.

J is TRBJ2-3 and V is TRBV4-1; 10 bases are shared with TRBD1. With V trimmed by 1 base and J by 4 bases, 2 bases remained unmatched. The V gene's germline CDR1 is MGHRA and CDR2 YSYEKL. CDR3 size: 15 residues. The chain's CDR3 is CASSQAGTGADTQYF. The CDR3 bases are TGCGCCAGCAGCCAAGCCGGGACAGGGGCAGATACGCAGTATTTT.

This clone was detected a few times. The chain combines TRBV5-1 with TRBJ2-1, with a weak D call TRBD1 (5 bases). This CDR3 region has 15 residues. Germline values: CDR1 SGHRS, CDR2 YFSETQ. V was trimmed by 0 bases and J by 1 base, leaving 8 bases between them. The CDR3: CASSLEAGSYNEQFF. CDR3 DNA: TGCGCCAGCAGCTTGGAAGCAGGGTCCTACAATGAGCAGTTCTTC. The whole variable domain, filled in from reference TRBV5-1 and TRBJ2-1, reads KAGVTQTPRYLIKTRGQQVTLSCSPISGHRSVSWYQQTPGQGLQFLFEYFSETQRNKGNFPGRFSGRQFSNSRSEMNVSTLELGDSALYLCASSLEAGSYNEQFFGPGTRLTVL.

This chain connects TRBV7-6 to TRBJ2-3; 9 bases line up with TRBD1. This CDR3 is built from 15 residues. J gave up 1 base and V 5 bases, and 4 bases lay outside the gene matches. Germline V gene sequence: CDR1 SGHVS, CDR2 FNYEAQ. CDR3 DNA sequence: TGTGCCAGCAGCCTGGGACAGGGTGGCACAGATACGCAGTATTTT. It encodes CASSLGQGGTDTQYF.

The V and J genes are TRBV5-1 and TRBJ2-7; the D gene is possibly TRBD1 (7 bases). The CDR3 spans 14 residues. Between the trimmed V and J ends, which lost 0 bases and 5 bases, there was a span of 12 bases. CDR1 is SGHRS and CDR2 is YFSETQ in the germline V gene. The CDR3 region has the DNA TGCGCCAGCAGCTTGGGGAGGGGGCATGACGAGCAGTACTTC. This gives the protein CASSLGRGHDEQYF.

The V call is TRBV5-5, the J call TRBJ2-7; TRBD2 might be the D (6 bases). Germline V gene data show CDR1 as SGHKS and CDR2 as YYEKEE (reference sequence). The CDR3 has 14 amino acids. V was trimmed by 4 bases and J by 2 bases, leaving 13 bases between them. The CDR3 protein is CASSTLAETYEQYF. Here the CDR3 DNA reads TGTGCCAGCAGCACCTTAGCGGAAACCTACGAGCAGTACTTC.

The chain uses TRBV19 and TRBJ1-4; no definite D call. Deletions cut 11 bases from V and 8 bases from J, with 18 bases between. The CDR3 has 13 amino acids. Per the germline V gene, CDR1 is LNHDA and CDR2 is SQIVND (reference sequence). The CDR3 DNA reads as TGTGCCGTTAACGGAGGAGGAGGCGAAAAACTGTTTTTT. This translates into CAVNGGGGEKLFF.

This chain connects TRBV2 to TRBJ1-6, with D possibly TRBD1 on 5 matching bases. The germline gives CDR1 SNHLY, CDR2 FYNNEI. The CDR3 is made up of 13 amino acids. CDR3 protein: CAKRGVGNSPLHF. CDR3 in DNA: TGTGCTAAACGGGGGGTCGGGAATTCACCCCTCCACTTT.

This chain connects TRBV6-2 or TRBV6-3 to TRBJ2-7; 11 bases agree with TRBD2. This CDR3 is 16 amino acids long. Germline lookup yields CDR1 MNHEY and CDR2 SVGEGT. After removal of 4 bases from V and 2 bases from J, the junction contained 7 bases not matched to a gene. CDR3 protein: CASSLTGTSGAYEQYF. The DNA of the CDR3 is TGTGCCAGCAGTTTGACCGGGACTAGCGGAGCCTACGAGCAGTACTTC.

This chain uses TRBV24-1 with TRBJ1-2, with D hard to call. The germline V and J ends were trimmed by 3 bases and 1 base, with 5 bases remaining between them. CDR1 is KGHDR, CDR2 SFDVKD, per germline. There are 13 residues in the CDR3. DNA of the CDR3: TGTGCCACCAGTGATATCGGTAACTATGGCTACACCTTC. Protein: CATSDIGNYGYTF.

V is TRBV11-3 and J is TRBJ2-1; D ambiguous. This CDR3 has 15 residues. The V end was cut by 1 base, the J end by 0 bases, with 7 bases between. Germline V gene lookup returns CDR1 SGHNT and CDR2 YENEEA. This CDR3 reads CASSLAGSSYNEQFF. CDR3 DNA sequence: TGTGCCAGCAGCTTAGCCGGTAGCTCCTACAATGAGCAGTTCTTC.

The chain is built from TRBV24-1 and TRBJ2-5, with TRBD1 matching 10 bases. Germline CDR1 is KGHDR and CDR2 is SFDVKD. Trimming cost V 3 bases and J 5 bases; bases outside gene matches: 11. CDR3 length: 17 residues. The CDR3 DNA is TGTGCCACCAGTGATCCCCGGACAGGGGGGTTTGGCGAGACCCAGTACTTC. Amino acid sequence: CATSDPRTGGFGETQYF.

The rearrangement uses TRBV9 and TRBJ2-2; a possible D gene is TRBD2 (5 bases). The CDR3 is 14 amino acids. Trimming removed 0 bases at V and 7 bases at J, with 10 bases between. Germline loops: CDR1 SGDLS, CDR2 YYNGEE. CDR3 protein: CASSVGSGFGELFF. In DNA, the CDR3 is TGTGCCAGCAGCGTAGGATCGGGGTTCGGGGAGCTGTTTTTT.

This chain joins TRBV18 and TRBJ2-5, with D possibly being TRBD2 (6 bases). The CDR3 sequence is 14 residues long. Trimming pared 2 bases from V and 1 base from J, leaving 8 bases between. Germline CDR1 KGHSH, CDR2 LQKENI. The CDR3 here is CASSPWGGQETQYF. CDR3 bases: TGTGCCAGCTCACCATGGGGAGGCCAAGAGACCCAGTACTTC. The full variable domain, in which reference TRBV18 and TRBJ2-5 provide the parts outside the CDR3, is NAGVMQNPRHLVRRRGQEARLRCSPMKGHSHVYWYRQLPEEGLKFMVYLQKENIIDESGMPKERFSAEFPKEGPSILRIQQVVRGDSAAYFCASSPWGGQETQYFGPGTRLLVL.

This clone was seen once. The chain uses TRBV5-1 and TRBJ2-3; D perhaps matches TRBD2 (7 bases). V was trimmed by 4 bases and J by 0 bases, leaving 27 bases between them. The CDR3 is made up of 20 amino acids. Germline loops: CDR1 SGHRS, CDR2 YFSETQ. The CDR3 sequence: CASSPQGGRALPRSTDTQYF. The CDR3, as DNA: TGCGCCAGCAGCCCACAAGGGGGGAGGGCCCTCCCCCGTAGCACAGATACGCAGTATTTT.

The gene calls are TRBV3-1 (or the pseudogene TRBV3-2) and TRBJ1-1; D gene uncertain. The CDR3 has 14 amino acids. The V gene's germline CDR1 is LGHDT and CDR2 YNNKEL (reference sequence). Trimming took 4 bases from V and 7 from J, leaving 16 bases between them. This CDR3 is CASSPSRRRNEAFF. The CDR3 DNA reads TGTGCCAGCAGCCCTTCTAGGAGGAGGAATGAAGCTTTCTTT.

This chain joins TRBV11-3 and TRBJ2-1; D perhaps matches TRBD2 (6 bases). The V end lost 5 bases, the J end lost 0 bases, and 11 bases lay between the germline ends. This CDR3 region has 15 residues. Looked up from germline, CDR1 is SGHNT and CDR2 is YENEEA. The CDR3 region is CASSAPSVSYNEQFF. The CDR3 nucleotides are TGTGCCAGCAGCGCACCTAGCGTCTCCTACAATGAGCAGTTCTTC. Filled out from reference TRBV11-3 and TRBJ2-1, the complete variable domain reads EAGVVQSPRYKIIEKKQPVAFWCNPISGHNTLYWYLQNLGQGPELLIRYENEEAVDDSQLPKDRFSAERLKGVDSTLKIQPAELGDSAVYLCASSAPSVSYNEQFFGPGTRLTVL.

The chain carries TRBV7-8 and TRBJ1-2, with D perhaps TRBD1 (5 bases). The V gene's germline CDR1 is SGHVS and CDR2 FQNEAQ. CDR3 length equals 14 residues. V lost 5 bases, J lost 8 bases, and 18 bases lay in between. In DNA form, the CDR3 reads TGTGCCAGCAGCCCTGGGGGGACGGCAGTAGGCTACACCTTC. Amino acids: CASSPGGTAVGYTF.

The V gene is TRBV28, the J gene TRBJ2-1; TRBD1 is a possible D gene (5 bases). Trimming shortened V by 5 bases and J by 5 bases, and 19 bases separated the two germline ends. Germline assignment: CDR1 MDHEN and CDR2 SYDVKM. The CDR3 has 16 residues. CDR3 DNA sequence: TGTGCCAGCAGTCCCCCCCAGGCAGGGTTCCACAATGAGCAGTTCTTC. Protein product: CASSPPQAGFHNEQFF.

This clone appeared once. This rearrangement joins TRBV9 to TRBJ2-3; D gene uncertain. V shed 6 bases and J shed 2 bases, with 16 bases lying between them. CDR1 and CDR2 from the germline V gene are SGDLS and YYNGEE. The CDR3 is made up of 15 amino acids. The CDR3 protein is CASTSGSYNTDTQYF. The CDR3, as DNA: TGTGCCAGCACCTCCGGGTCCTATAACACAGATACGCAGTATTTT.

V usage is TRBV6-1 and J usage is TRBJ2-5; 7 bases are shared with TRBD1. Per the germline V gene, CDR1 is MNHNS and CDR2 is SASEGT. The CDR3 length is 14 residues. The V gene end was trimmed by 2 bases and the J gene end by 4 bases; junction bases not matched to a gene: 4. The CDR3 nucleotides are TGTGCCAGCAGTGAACAGGGGGTTCGAGAGACCCAGTACTTC. Amino acid sequence: CASSEQGVRETQYF.

The rearrangement uses TRBV4-1 and TRBJ2-1; tentative D call: TRBD1 (6 bases). CDR3 length: 17 amino acids. Germline CDR1 reads MGHRA; CDR2 reads YSYEKL. The V end lost 3 bases, the J end lost 3 bases, and 18 bases lay between the germline ends. CDR3 in amino acids: CASSQGILGGFYNEQFF. DNA for the CDR3: TGCGCCAGCAGCCAGGGTATCTTAGGGGGATTCTACAATGAGCAGTTCTTC.

V usage is TRBV2 and J usage is TRBJ2-3; D uncertain. The CDR3 extends over 11 amino acids. The V end was cut by 8 bases, the J end by 5 bases, with 8 bases between. Germline loops: CDR1 SNHLY, CDR2 FYNNEI. CDR3 loop: CASLLRDTQYF. The CDR3 bases are TGTGCCAGCCTACTGCGAGATACGCAGTATTTT.